These T cell receptor beta chains were read from a single sample in a study of T cells in Graves' hyperthyroidism and ophthalmopathy. Using its own MiXCR run on the multiplex PCR reads, TCRdb lists one record per CDR3 protein. The data show fewer than 750,000 distinct CDR3 sequences, over 12% seen once. The sample was blood. These receptors were taken from a woman aged 40 to 49 with Graves' ophthalmopathy. Each CDR3 is given with its conserved first and last residue. Fields, in order: J gene, clone size, V gene, D gene, CDR3 DNA, CDR3 protein. A D gene is named only where the DNA matches it firmly. Size is stated for part of the rows, as once, few or many counts, or as a class when the clone is expanded.

TRBJ1-1,many,TRBV12-3/TRBV12-4,-,TGTGCCAGCAGTTTAGGGGAGTCAGCCCGCGAAGCTTTCTTT,CASSLGESAREAFF
TRBJ2-2,once,TRBV6-2/TRBV6-3,-,TGTGCCAGCTGCCACGACCTGGCCGGGGAGCTGTTTTTT,CASCHDLAGELFF
TRBJ2-3,-,TRBV5-1,-,TGCGCCAGCAGCCTCTTGGGACTGTCCACAGATACGCAGTATTTT,CASSLLGLSTDTQYF
TRBJ1-5,many,TRBV6-1,-,TGTGCCAGCAGCCAGACAAGTTCCCTGGGACATCAGCCCCAGCATTTT,CASSQTSSLGHQPQHF
TRBJ1-1,few,TRBV18,-,TGTGCCAGCTCACCTGGGGCCAGAGGGAACACTGAAGCTTTCTTT,CASSPGARGNTEAFF
TRBJ2-5,many,TRBV15,-,TGTGCCACCAGCAGAGATATCCCCCTGTGGGCTGGGGAGACCCAGTACTTC,CATSRDIPLWAGETQYF
TRBJ2-7,many,TRBV20-1,TRBD2,TGCAGTGCTAGACCAATGACTAGCCGTAGCTCCTACGAGCAGTACTTC,CSARPMTSRSSYEQYF
TRBJ2-7,once,TRBV7-2,-,TGTGCCAGCAGCTTAATGTCGGTGAGCTCCTACGAGCAGTACTTC,CASSLMSVSSYEQYF
TRBJ2-7,many,TRBV28,-,TGTGCCAGCGGGAAGGGGGGCTACGAGCAGTACTTC,CASGKGGYEQYF
TRBJ1-2,many,TRBV11-1,TRBD1,TGTGCCAGCAGGGGGGAATACGGGACAGGGAGACATGGCTACACCTTC,CASRGEYGTGRHGYTF
TRBJ2-7,many,TRBV5-1,-,TGCGCCAGCAGCCCTAATACAGGGTCGGTGGACGAGCAGTACTTC,CASSPNTGSVDEQYF
TRBJ2-1,few,TRBV7-9,TRBD2,TGTGCCAGCAGCTCGTTTAGCGGGAGATTCTACAATGAGCAGTTCTTC,CASSSFSGRFYNEQFF
TRBJ2-7,many,TRBV13,-,TGTGCCAGCAGCTCCCCCGGGACGGAGGCCGAGCAGTACTTC,CASSSPGTEAEQYF